The next 11 T cell receptor beta chains were all read from a single sample in a study of CD8+ T cells in alopecia areata. cDNA serving as the sequencing template came from extracted, reverse transcribed RNA. Produced via immunoSEQ multiplex PCR; TCRdb's table is partial and in-frame only. This sample yields fewer than 250,000 clones, of which around 62% are seen a single time; under 0.5% belongs to the top ten. The source material was CD4+ T cells sorted from blood, sampled at week 0. All receptors derive from a human donor with alopecia areata.

The rearrangement uses TRBV6-5 and TRBJ2-1; TRBD1 agrees at 9 bases. CDR1 is MNHEY and CDR2 is SVGAGI in the germline V gene. The trim removed 1 base at V and 6 bases at J, leaving 4 bases unmatched. CDR3 length equals 15 residues. The CDR3 DNA reads TGTGCCAGCAGTTACTGGGGGGGACAGGGCAATGAGCAGTTCTTC. Its translation is CASSYWGGQGNEQFF.

This rearrangement joins TRBV6-1 to TRBJ1-2; the D is unclear. The CDR3 loop spans 13 amino acids. Germline loops: CDR1 MNHNS, CDR2 SASEGT. Trimming removed 0 bases at V and 2 bases at J, with 4 bases between. CDR3 loop: CASSEARNYGYTF. Written as DNA, the CDR3 is TGTGCCAGCAGTGAAGCCCGGAACTATGGCTACACCTTC.

This clone occurred once. V gene TRBV15 combines with J gene TRBJ1-5, with 8 bases aligning to TRBD1. V dropped 0 bases and J dropped 4; count of bases not matched to a gene: 8. Germline-derived CDR1 and CDR2 are LNHNV and YYDKDF (reference sequence). The CDR3 runs 17 residues. The CDR3 loop is CATSREGTGRLNQPQHF. Here the CDR3 DNA reads TGTGCCACCAGCAGAGAGGGGACAGGACGATTAAATCAGCCCCAGCATTTT.

This clone was recorded a few times. This chain connects TRBV13 to TRBJ1-1; D remains unclear. Germline V gene data show CDR1 as PRHDT and CDR2 as FYEKMQ (reference sequence). V was cut by 4 bases and J by 1 base, with 13 bases left in between. The length of the CDR3 is 15 residues. CDR3 amino acids: CASSWGDRGNTEAFF. DNA of the CDR3: TGTGCCAGCAGCTGGGGAGACCGGGGGAACACTGAAGCTTTCTTT.

The chain is built from TRBV4-1 and TRBJ2-1, with a weak D call TRBD1 (6 bases). This CDR3 has 15 amino acids. Germline CDR1 MGHRA, CDR2 YSYEKL. Trimming shortened V by 0 bases and J by 4 bases, and 10 bases separated the two germline ends. The CDR3 coding sequence is TGCGCCAGCAGCCAAGAATCCGGACAGTACAATGAGCAGTTCTTC. This translates into CASSQESGQYNEQFF.

The V gene is TRBV9, the J gene TRBJ2-6; possible D gene TRBD2, 5 bases. The CDR3 has 15 residues. V shed 2 bases and J shed 1 base, with 7 bases lying between them. Looked up from germline, CDR1 is SGDLS and CDR2 is YYNGEE. The CDR3 loop is CASSVSGSGANVLTF. The CDR3 DNA reads TGTGCCAGCAGCGTCTCGGGGTCTGGGGCCAACGTCCTGACTTTC.

This clone was detected only a few times. V gene TRBV30 combines with J gene TRBJ1-2, with D hard to call. V was pared by 1 base and J by 4 bases, with 10 bases between. The V gene's germline CDR1 is GTSNPN and CDR2 SVGIG (reference sequence). This CDR3 comprises 13 residues. The CDR3 DNA follows: TGTGCCTGGAGTGGGTTAACAGTCTATGGCTACACCTTC. It is translated as CAWSGLTVYGYTF.

This clone was detected a few times. The V call is TRBV6-1, the J call TRBJ2-1; 14 bases agree with TRBD2. There are 15 residues in the CDR3. Germline V gene lookup returns CDR1 MNHNS and CDR2 SASEGT. The V and J ends lost 6 bases and 6 bases, in that order; junction bases with no gene match: 4. Here the CDR3 reads CASSPTSGRANEQFF. CDR3 in DNA: TGTGCCAGCAGCCCGACTAGCGGGAGGGCCAATGAGCAGTTCTTC.

The chain uses TRBV27 and TRBJ1-1; D is unresolved. Germline assignment: CDR1 MNHEY and CDR2 SMNVEV (reference sequence). The CDR3 sequence is 14 residues long. V shed 5 bases and J shed 0 bases, with 10 bases lying between them. CDR3: CASSLRTLNTEAFF. The CDR3 DNA sequence: TGTGCCAGCAGTCTCAGGACCTTGAACACTGAAGCTTTCTTT.

V gene TRBV29-1 combines with J gene TRBJ2-5; 7 bases are shared with TRBD1. The ends lost 5 bases at V and 1 base at J; junction bases unmatched: 7. This CDR3 is built from 14 residues. Germline V gene data show CDR1 as SQVTM and CDR2 as ANQGSEA. The CDR3 spells CSVHRGGGQETQYF. The CDR3 DNA is TGCAGCGTTCACAGGGGTGGGGGCCAAGAGACCCAGTACTTC.

The CDR3 spells CASSWGTGYVNYGYTF. As DNA, the CDR3 is TGTGCCAGCAGTTGGGGGACAGGGTACGTTAACTATGGCTACACCTTC. The chain combines TRBV27 with TRBJ1-2, with TRBD1 matching 9 bases. Trimming removed 4 bases from V and 1 base from J; junction bases left unmatched: 7. CDR3 length: 16 residues. Germline-derived CDR1 and CDR2 are MNHEY and SMNVEV (reference sequence).